The sequence of this TCR beta chain was determined in a study of OX40 agonist ivuxolimab in advanced cancers. Study in general: Dose-escalation subjects each had hepatocellular carcinoma, melanoma, renal cell or head and neck cancer.

Repertoires were generated with immunoSEQ multiplex PCR, while TCRdb's copy carries only in-frame clones and drops some. The sample includes roughly 77,000 clones, roughly 80% of them seen just once. This clone was seen once. CDR3 length equals 15 residues. The germline V gene has CDR1 LNHDA and CDR2 SQIVND (reference sequence). V was cut by 4 bases and J by 0 bases, with 9 bases left in between. The source was CD4+ or CD8+ T cells sorted from blood, collected in a trial of the OX40 agonist ivuxolimab. The V gene is TRBV19, the J gene TRBJ1-4; maybe TRBD1 (5 bases). The source is an adult with an advanced solid tumor such as melanoma, head and neck, liver or kidney cancer. In DNA, the CDR3 is TGTGCCAGTAGTAAGGGGAAGGCAACTAATGAAAAACTGTTTTTT. This codes for CASSKGKATNEKLFF. The variable domain in full, completed from reference TRBV19 and TRBJ1-4, reads DGGITQSPKYLFRKEGQNVTLSCEQNLNHDAMYWYRQDPGQGLRLIYYSQIVNDFQKGDIAEGYSVSREKKESFPLTVTSAQKNPTAFYLCASSKGKATNEKLFFGSGTQLSVL.